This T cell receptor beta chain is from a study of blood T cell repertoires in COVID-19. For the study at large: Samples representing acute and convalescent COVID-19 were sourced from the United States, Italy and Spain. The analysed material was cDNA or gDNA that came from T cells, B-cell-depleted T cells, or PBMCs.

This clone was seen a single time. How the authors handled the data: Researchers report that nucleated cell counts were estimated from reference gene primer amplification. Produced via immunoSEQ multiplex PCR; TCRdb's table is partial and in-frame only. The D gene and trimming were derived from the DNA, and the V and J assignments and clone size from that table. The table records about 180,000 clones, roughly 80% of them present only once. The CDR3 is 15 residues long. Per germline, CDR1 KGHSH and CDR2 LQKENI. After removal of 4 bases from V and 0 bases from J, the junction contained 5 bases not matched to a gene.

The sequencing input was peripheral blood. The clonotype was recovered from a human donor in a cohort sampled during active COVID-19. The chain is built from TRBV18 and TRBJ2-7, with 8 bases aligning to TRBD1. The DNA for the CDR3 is TGTGCCAGCTCACTCGGTGGGACAGGCTCCTACGAGCAGTACTTC. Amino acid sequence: CASSLGGTGSYEQYF.